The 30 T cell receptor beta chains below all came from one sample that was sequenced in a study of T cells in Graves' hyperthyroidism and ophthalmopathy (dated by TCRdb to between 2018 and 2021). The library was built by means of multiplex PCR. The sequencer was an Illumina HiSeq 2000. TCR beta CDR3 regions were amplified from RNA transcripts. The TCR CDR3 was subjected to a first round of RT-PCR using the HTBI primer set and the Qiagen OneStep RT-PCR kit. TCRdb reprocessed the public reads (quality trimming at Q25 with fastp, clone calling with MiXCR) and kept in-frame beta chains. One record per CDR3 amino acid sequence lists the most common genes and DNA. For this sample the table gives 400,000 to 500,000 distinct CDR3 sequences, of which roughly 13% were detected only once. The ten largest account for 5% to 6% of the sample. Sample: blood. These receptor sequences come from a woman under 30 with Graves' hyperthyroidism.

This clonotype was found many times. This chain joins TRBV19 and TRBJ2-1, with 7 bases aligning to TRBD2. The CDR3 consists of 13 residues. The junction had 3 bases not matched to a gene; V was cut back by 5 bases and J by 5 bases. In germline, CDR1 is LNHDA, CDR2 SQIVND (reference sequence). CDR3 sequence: CASSLAEHNEQFF. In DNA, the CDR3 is TGTGCCAGTAGTCTAGCGGAACACAATGAGCAGTTCTTC. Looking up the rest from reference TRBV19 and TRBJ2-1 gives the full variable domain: DGGITQSPKYLFRKEGQNVTLSCEQNLNHDAMYWYRQDPGQGLRLIYYSQIVNDFQKGDIAEGYSVSREKKESFPLTVTSAQKNPTAFYLCASSLAEHNEQFFGPGTRLTVL.

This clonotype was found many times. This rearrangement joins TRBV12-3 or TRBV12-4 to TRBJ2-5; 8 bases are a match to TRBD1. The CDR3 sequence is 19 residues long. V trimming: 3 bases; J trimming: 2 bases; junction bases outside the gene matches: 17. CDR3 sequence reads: CASSFGGPRRGQGQETQYF. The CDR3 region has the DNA TGTGCCAGCAGTTTCGGCGGGCCGCGACGAGGACAGGGACAAGAGACCCAGTACTTC.

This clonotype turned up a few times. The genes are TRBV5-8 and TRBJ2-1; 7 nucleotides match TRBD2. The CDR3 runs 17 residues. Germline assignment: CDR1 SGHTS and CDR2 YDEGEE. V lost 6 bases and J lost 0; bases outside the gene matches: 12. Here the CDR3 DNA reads TGTGCCAGCAATGGGGGGGGATGGGCAAGCTCCTACAATGAGCAGTTCTTC. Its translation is CASNGGGWASSYNEQFF. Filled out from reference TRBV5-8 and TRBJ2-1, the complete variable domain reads EAGVTQSPTHLIKTRGQQATLRCSPISGHTSVYWYQQALGLGLQFLLWYDEGEERNRGNFPPRFSGRQFPNYSSELNVNALELEDSALYLCASNGGGWASSYNEQFFGPGTRLTVL.

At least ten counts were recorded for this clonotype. The CDR3 DNA reads TGTGCCAGCAGTTTGCTAGCGGGAGGGCCATTCGTCGCTAATCCCTACGAGCAGTACTTC. Encoded protein: CASSLLAGGPFVANPYEQYF. The chain uses TRBV27 and TRBJ2-7; TRBD2 aligns across 12 bases. This CDR3 is built from 20 residues. After removal of 3 bases from V and 2 bases from J, the junction contained 17 bases not matched to a gene. CDR1 and CDR2 (germline): MNHEY, SMNVEV (reference sequence).

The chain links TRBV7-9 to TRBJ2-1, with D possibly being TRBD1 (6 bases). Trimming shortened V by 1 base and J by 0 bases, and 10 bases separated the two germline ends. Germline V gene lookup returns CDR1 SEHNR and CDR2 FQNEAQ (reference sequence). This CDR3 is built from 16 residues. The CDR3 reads CASSLGGPRSYNEQFF. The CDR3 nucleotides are TGTGCCAGCAGCTTAGGGGGGCCCCGCTCCTACAATGAGCAGTTCTTC.

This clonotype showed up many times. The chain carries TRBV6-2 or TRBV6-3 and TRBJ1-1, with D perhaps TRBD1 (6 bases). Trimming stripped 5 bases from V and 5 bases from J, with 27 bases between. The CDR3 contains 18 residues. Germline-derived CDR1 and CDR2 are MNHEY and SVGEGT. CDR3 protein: CASSRLRLDRRAGTEAFF. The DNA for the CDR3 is TGTGCCAGCAGTCGACTTAGATTGGACAGAAGGGCTGGGACTGAAGCTTTCTTT.

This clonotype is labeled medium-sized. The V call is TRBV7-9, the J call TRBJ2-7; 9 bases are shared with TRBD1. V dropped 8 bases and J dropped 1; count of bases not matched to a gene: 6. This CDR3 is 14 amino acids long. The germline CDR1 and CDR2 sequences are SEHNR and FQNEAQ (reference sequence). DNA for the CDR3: TGTGCCAGCGAGGACAGGGGATCGTCCTACGAGCAGTACTTC. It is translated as CASEDRGSSYEQYF.

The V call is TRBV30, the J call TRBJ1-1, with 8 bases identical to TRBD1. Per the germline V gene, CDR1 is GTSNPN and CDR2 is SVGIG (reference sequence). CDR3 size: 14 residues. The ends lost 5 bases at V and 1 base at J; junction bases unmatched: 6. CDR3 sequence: CAWSSGTGNTEAFF. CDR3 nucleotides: TGTGCCTGGTCGAGTGGGACAGGGAACACTGAAGCTTTCTTT. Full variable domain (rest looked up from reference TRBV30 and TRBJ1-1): SQTIHQWPATLVQPVGSPLSLECTVEGTSNPNLYWYRQAAGRGLQLLFYSVGIGQISSEVPQNLSASRPQDRQFILSSKKLLLSDSGFYLCAWSSGTGNTEAFFGQGTRLTVV.

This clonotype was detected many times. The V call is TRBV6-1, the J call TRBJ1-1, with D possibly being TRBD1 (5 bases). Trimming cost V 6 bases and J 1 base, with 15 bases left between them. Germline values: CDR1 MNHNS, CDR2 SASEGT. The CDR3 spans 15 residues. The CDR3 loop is CASRGLRPPNTEAFF. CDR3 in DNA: TGTGCCAGCAGGGGACTGCGGCCCCCGAACACTGAAGCTTTCTTT.

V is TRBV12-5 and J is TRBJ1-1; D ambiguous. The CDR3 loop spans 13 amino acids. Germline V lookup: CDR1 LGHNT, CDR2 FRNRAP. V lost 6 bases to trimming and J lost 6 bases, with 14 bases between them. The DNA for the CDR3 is TGTGCTAGTGGATCTCGGACGGACTCTGAAGCTTTCTTT. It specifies CASGSRTDSEAFF.

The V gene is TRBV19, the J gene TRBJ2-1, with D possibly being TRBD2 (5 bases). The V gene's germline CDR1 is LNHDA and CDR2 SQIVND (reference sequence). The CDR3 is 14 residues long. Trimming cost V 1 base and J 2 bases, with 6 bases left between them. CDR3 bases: TGTGCCAGTAGTATAGCGGAGGCCTACAATGAGCAGTTCTTC. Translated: CASSIAEAYNEQFF. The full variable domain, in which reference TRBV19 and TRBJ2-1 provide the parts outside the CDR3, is DGGITQSPKYLFRKEGQNVTLSCEQNLNHDAMYWYRQDPGQGLRLIYYSQIVNDFQKGDIAEGYSVSREKKESFPLTVTSAQKNPTAFYLCASSIAEAYNEQFFGPGTRLTVL.

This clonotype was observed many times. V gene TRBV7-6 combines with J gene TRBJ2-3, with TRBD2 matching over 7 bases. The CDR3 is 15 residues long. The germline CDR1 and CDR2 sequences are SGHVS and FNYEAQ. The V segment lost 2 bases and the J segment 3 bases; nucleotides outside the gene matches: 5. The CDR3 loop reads CASSLLASGTDTQYF. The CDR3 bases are TGTGCCAGCAGCTTACTCGCTAGCGGAACAGATACGCAGTATTTT.

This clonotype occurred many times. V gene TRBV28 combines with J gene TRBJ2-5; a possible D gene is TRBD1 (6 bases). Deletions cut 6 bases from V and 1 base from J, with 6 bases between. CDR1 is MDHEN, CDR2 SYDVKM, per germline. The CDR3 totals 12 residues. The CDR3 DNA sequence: TGTGCCAGCAGGGGGGCCCAAGAGACCCAGTACTTC. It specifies CASRGAQETQYF. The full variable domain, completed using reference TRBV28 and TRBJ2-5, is DVKVTQSSRYLVKRTGEKVFLECVQDMDHENMFWYRQDPGLGLRLIYFSYDVKMKEKGDIPEGYSVSREKKERFSLILESASTNQTSMYLCASRGAQETQYFGPGTRLLVL.

CDR3 region: CASSLDSGRSYEQYF. The DNA for the CDR3 is TGCGCCAGCAGCTTGGATAGCGGGAGAAGTTACGAGCAGTACTTC. V and J are TRBV5-1 and TRBJ2-7; 9 bases align to TRBD2. Germline V gene sequence: CDR1 SGHRS, CDR2 YFSETQ. The V gene end was trimmed by 0 bases and the J gene end by 4 bases; junction bases not matched to a gene: 5. The CDR3 consists of 15 residues.

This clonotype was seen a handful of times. The CDR3 nucleotides read TGTGCCACCAGTGACCTCCCAGGGTTTGGTGAGCAGTTCTTC. This gives the protein CATSDLPGFGEQFF. The chain employs TRBV24-1 and TRBJ2-1, with a tentative D call TRBD1 (5 bases). Germline loops: CDR1 KGHDR, CDR2 SFDVKD. CDR3 length: 14 residues. V was shortened by 4 bases and J by 9 bases, with 15 bases between the two germline ends.

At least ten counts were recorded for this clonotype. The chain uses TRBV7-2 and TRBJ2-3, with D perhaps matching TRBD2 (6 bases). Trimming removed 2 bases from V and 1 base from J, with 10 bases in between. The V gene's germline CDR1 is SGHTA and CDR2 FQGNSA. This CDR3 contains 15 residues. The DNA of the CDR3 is TGTGCCAGCAGCTTACAGTCTAGCGGCACAGATACGCAGTATTTT. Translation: CASSLQSSGTDTQYF.

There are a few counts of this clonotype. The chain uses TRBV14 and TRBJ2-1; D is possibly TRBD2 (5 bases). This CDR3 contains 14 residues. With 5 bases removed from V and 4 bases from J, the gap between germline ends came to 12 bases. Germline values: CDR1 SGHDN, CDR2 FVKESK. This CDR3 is CASSIPGTYNEQFF. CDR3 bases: TGTGCCAGCAGCATCCCGGGAACATACAATGAGCAGTTCTTC. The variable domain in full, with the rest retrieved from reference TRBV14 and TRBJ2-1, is EAGVTQFPSHSVIEKGQTVTLRCDPISGHDNLYWYRRVMGKEIKFLLHFVKESKQDESGMPNNRFLAERTGGTYSTLKVQPAELEDSGVYFCASSIPGTYNEQFFGPGTRLTVL.

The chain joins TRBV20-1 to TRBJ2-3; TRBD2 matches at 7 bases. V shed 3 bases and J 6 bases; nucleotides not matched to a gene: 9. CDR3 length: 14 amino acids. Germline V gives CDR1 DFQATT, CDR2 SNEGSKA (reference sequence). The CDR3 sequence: CSARTSRNVDTQYF. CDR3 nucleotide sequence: TGCAGTGCTAGGACTAGCCGGAACGTGGATACGCAGTATTTT.

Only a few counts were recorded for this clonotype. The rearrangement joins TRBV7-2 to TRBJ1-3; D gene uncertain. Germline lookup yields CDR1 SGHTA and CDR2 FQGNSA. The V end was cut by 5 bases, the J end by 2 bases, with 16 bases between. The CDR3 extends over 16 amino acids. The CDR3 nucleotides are TGTGCCAGCAGCCTTAGAGAAGAGGGTGCTGGAAACACCATATATTTT. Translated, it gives CASSLREEGAGNTIYF.

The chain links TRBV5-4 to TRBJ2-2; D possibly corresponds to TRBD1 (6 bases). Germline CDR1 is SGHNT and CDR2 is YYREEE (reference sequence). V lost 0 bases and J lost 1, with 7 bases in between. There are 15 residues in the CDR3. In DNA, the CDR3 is TGTGCCAGCAGCTTGGAGACAGGGAACACCGGGGAGCTGTTTTTT. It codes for CASSLETGNTGELFF.

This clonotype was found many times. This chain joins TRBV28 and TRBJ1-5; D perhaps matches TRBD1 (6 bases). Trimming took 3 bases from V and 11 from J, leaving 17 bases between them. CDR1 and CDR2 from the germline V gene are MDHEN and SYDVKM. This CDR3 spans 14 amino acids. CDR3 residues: CASSFRDTSKAQHF. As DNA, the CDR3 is TGTGCCAGCAGTTTCCGGGACACGAGTAAAGCCCAGCATTTT.

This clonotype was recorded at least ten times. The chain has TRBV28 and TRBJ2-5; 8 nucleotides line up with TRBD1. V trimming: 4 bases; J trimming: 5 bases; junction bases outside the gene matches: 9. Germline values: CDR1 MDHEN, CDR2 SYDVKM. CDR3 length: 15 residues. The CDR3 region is CASSSDFRGRETQYF. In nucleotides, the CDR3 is TGTGCCAGCAGTTCAGATTTCAGGGGGCGGGAGACCCAGTACTTC.

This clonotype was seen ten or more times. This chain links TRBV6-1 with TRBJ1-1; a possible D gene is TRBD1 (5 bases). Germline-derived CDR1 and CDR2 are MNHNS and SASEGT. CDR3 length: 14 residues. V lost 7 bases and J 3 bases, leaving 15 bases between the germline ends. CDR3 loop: CASILTEKDTEAFF. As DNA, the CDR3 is TGTGCCAGCATTCTGACAGAAAAGGACACTGAAGCTTTCTTT.

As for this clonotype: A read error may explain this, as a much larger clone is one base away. The CDR3 loop reads CASGEVGSGVGETQYF. CDR3 nucleotide sequence: TGTGCCAGCGGTGAAGTCGGATCAGGGGTTGGAGAGACCCAGTACTTC. The V call is TRBV2, the J call TRBJ2-5; D might be TRBD1 (6 bases). This CDR3 region has 16 residues. The germline gives CDR1 SNHLY, CDR2 FYNNEI.

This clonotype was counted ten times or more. As DNA, the CDR3 is TGTGCCAGCAGCCCAACGGCGGGCTTTGGCGAGCAGTACTTC. It is translated as CASSPTAGFGEQYF. The chain combines TRBV11-3 with TRBJ2-7; tentatively, D is TRBD2 (5 bases). The CDR3 totals 14 residues. Germline V gene data show CDR1 as SGHNT and CDR2 as YENEEA. Deletions cut 5 bases from V and 6 bases from J, with 17 bases between.

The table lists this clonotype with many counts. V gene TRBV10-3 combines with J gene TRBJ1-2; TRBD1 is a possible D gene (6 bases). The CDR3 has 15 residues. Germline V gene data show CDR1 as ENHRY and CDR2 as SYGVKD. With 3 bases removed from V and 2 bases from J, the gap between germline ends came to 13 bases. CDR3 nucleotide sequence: TGTGCCATCAGTGAATTGGACAGCCTCAACTATGGCTACACCTTC. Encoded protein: CAISELDSLNYGYTF.

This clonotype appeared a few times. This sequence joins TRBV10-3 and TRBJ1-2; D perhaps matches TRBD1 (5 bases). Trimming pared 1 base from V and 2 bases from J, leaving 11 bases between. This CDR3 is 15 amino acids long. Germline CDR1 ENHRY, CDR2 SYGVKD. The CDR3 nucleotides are TGTGCCATCAGTGAGTTTCGGGGGTCGAACTATGGCTACACCTTC. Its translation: CAISEFRGSNYGYTF.

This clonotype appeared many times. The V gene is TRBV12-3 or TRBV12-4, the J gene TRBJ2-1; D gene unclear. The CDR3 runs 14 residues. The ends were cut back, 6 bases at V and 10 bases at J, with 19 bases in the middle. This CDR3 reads CASSPLPGVGEQFF. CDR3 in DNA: TGTGCCAGCAGCCCGCTGCCTGGGGTTGGAGAGCAGTTCTTC.

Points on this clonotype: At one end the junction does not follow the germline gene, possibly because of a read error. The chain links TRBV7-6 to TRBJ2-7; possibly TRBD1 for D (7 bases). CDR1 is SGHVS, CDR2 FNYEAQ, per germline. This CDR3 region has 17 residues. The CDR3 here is CSSSSQLRQGGSYEQYF. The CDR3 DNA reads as TGTTCCAGCAGCTCCCAGTTAAGGCAGGGGGGTTCCTACGAGCAGTACTTC.

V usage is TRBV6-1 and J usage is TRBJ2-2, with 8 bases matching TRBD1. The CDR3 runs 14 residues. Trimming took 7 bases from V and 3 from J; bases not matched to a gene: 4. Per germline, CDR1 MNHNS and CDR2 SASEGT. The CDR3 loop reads CASTGQGHTGELFF. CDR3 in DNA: TGTGCCAGCACCGGACAGGGACACACCGGGGAGCTGTTTTTT.